This TCR beta chain is from a study of identical twins. Findings of the study overall: Beta out-of-frame sequences showed weaker excess twin sharing.

To note about this clonotype: Its antigen is still unknown.

Germline V gene lookup returns CDR1 LNHNV and CDR2 YYDKDF (reference sequence). V was clipped by 5 bases and J by 4 bases, with 11 bases between them. The length of the CDR3 is 13 residues. Template switching added a universal primer binding site, and final cDNA carried unique molecular identifiers. TCRdb processed the 5' RACE reads anew with MiXCR; each CDR3 protein has one entry. The sample carries 470,000 or so distinct CDR3 sequences, approximately 25% recorded once. Everyone who donated was a healthy Caucasian. The same data also went into a second study, on T cells expressing NK-cell markers. From that study: Clarity on HCMV specificity was lacking for the expanded NKG2C+ T cell clones.

V gene TRBV15 combines with J gene TRBJ1-1; no firm D call. Sequencing input: CD4+ T cells sorted from blood. The TCR originated in a woman under 30 in good health. The CDR3 reads CATSPGRTTEAFF. CDR3 bases: TGTGCCACCAGCCCAGGCCGGACCACTGAAGCTTTCTTT.